This TCR beta chain emerged from a study of regulatory T cells in long-lasting Graves disease. Overall study results and limits: Patients with persistent disease shared over 2,500 public clonotypes, outpacing the 966 shared by new patients.

Investigators prepared the TCR beta libraries by applying iRepertoire HTBI primers and Arm-PCR of CDR3 regions. TCRdb used MiXCR to reprocess the multiplex PCR reads, holding one entry per CDR3 protein. Found here are some 410,000 distinct CDR3 sequences, 16% of them singletons; the top ten hold roughly a tenth. This clonotype appeared a few times. Its target is unknown. CDR1 is SQVTM, CDR2 ANQGSEA, per germline. The length of the CDR3 is 16 residues. V lost 0 bases to trimming and J lost 7 bases, with 19 bases between them. Time point in this sample: newly diagnosed GD, antithyroid drugs for less than 3 months. RNA isolated from PBMCs was used to make the TCR library. In addition, the sample was reused for a study of T cells in Graves' hyperthyroidism and ophthalmopathy. That work contributes: Ophthalmopathy was predicted by the model a median of 6.5 months ahead of onset.

The TCR comes from a woman younger than 45 with Graves disease. This sequence joins TRBV29-1 and TRBJ2-1, with D possibly being TRBD1 (6 bases). The sequences come from peripheral blood mononuclear cells (PBMCs), collected at new diagnosis, from a patient treated with antithyroid drugs. The CDR3 nucleotides are TGCAGCGTTGAAGATCCTTGGGCAGGGGTGGGAAATGAGCAGTTCTTC. Its protein product is CSVEDPWAGVGNEQFF.